Here is one TCR beta chain with its context. This receptor's antigen is unknown. One base away there is no much larger clone; base qualities are not given. The immunoSEQ Assay, a bias-controlled multiplex PCR, was used to amplify TCRbeta CDR3 regions from genomic DNA. As for the authors' bioinformatics: The number of nucleated cells in each sample was estimated from the amplification of reference gene primers within the assay. To quantify the absolute abundance of each unique TCRbeta CDR3 rearrangement, sequence reads were collapsed and filtered. Productive Simpson clonality was computed per sample as the square root of Simpson's diversity index over productive rearrangements. The table comes from immuneACCESS by way of TCRdb, which keeps in-frame sequences with V and J called. Part of the clones is missing from these tables; in studies checked, under half for an unresolved V gene and the rest for unknown reasons. V, J and clone size are those of that table, while D and trimming were read from the DNA. In all, the sample holds some 26,000 clones, and around four fifths of those were seen once. 65% to 80% of the sample goes to the ten largest clones.

The sample comes from a study of blood T cell repertoires in COVID-19 (dated by TCRdb to about 2020). About the full investigation: The collaborator samples originated in the United States, Italy and Spain and spanned the acute and convalescent phases of COVID-19. The prospective study material was composed of cDNA or gDNA derived from T cells, B-cell-depleted T cells, or PBMCs. Deeply sampled blood TCRbeta repertoires from subjects exposed to, actively infected with, or recovered from COVID-19 were included in the dataset. A freely available public database, intended as a resource for researchers studying the immune response to SARS-CoV-2, is where the repertoires were released. The samples were drawn from the first 160 participants of the ongoing ImmuneRACE study and from 950 to 1,500 subjects provided by 6 global collaborators. Sample metadata almost always included a de-identified subject ID, COVID-19 status, age in years and sex. Where available, HLA class I and class II types were obtained from metadata supplied by the sample provider rather than from assay-based typing.

The full study reports these points: How much clinical and demographic metadata was included differed by source and by participant, and the metadata was provided uncurated.

The germline ends are 16 bases apart after V is trimmed by 3 bases and J by 4 bases. The CDR3 spans 15 residues, from the cysteine through the phenylalanine. CDR3 DNA is the only sequence kept; it has 45 bases, read in frame from the first base. The germline V gene provides CDR1 SGDLS and CDR2 YYNGEE. Each collaborating institution followed its own protocols to collect whole blood in K2EDTA tubes. For TCRbeta analysis, collaborators shipped samples as frozen whole blood, isolated PBMCs, or DNA extracted from either of those sample types. Sequences were obtained from peripheral blood. The chain was built from TRBV9 and TRBJ1-2, with a tentative D gene TRBD1 over 5 matching bases. The clonotype comes from a man between 65 and 85 years old with acute or convalescent COVID-19. CDR3 loop: CASSAGHAGGYGYTF. The DNA sequence is as follows: TGTGCCAGCAGCGCCGGACACGCCGGCGGCTATGGCTACACCTTC.